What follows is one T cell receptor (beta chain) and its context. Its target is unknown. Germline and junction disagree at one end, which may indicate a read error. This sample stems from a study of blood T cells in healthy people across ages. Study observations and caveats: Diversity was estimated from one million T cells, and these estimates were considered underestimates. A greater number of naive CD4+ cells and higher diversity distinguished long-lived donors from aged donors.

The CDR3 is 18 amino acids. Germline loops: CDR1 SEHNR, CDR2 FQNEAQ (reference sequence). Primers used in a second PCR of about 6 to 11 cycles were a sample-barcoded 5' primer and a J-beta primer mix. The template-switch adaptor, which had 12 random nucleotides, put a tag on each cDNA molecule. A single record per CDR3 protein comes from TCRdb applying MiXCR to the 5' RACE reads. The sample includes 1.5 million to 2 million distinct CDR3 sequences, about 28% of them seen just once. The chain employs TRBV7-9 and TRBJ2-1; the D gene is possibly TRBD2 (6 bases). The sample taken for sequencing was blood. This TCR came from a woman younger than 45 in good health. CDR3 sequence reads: CAGSSYSQRVSSYNEQFF. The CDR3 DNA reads TGTGCCGGCAGCTCTTACTCTCAGCGGGTTAGCTCCTACAATGAGCAGTTCTTC.